These 29 T cell receptor beta chains share one sample of origin, sequenced in a study of spatial heterogeneity in lung cancer. The study, taken as a whole, reports: The study found that expanded intratumoral alpha and beta TCR counts tracked tumor mutation counts.

MiXCR was run by TCRdb on the 5' RACE reads, yielding one entry per CDR3 protein. Of thousands of distinct CDR3 sequences detected, around 5% appear once; the ten largest clones hold over 20%. Described time point: sample taken at primary tumor resection. Antigen specificity for these receptors is unknown. The sequencing here drew on lung tumor tissue, taken at surgery. These receptors came from a male donor with early-stage non-small cell lung cancer.

This clonotype appeared many times. This beta chain appears as a stray read in a library generated for alpha chains; its size is not informative. The rearrangement joins TRBV6-6 to TRBJ2-6, with D perhaps matching TRBD1 (5 bases). Deletions cut 2 bases from V and 0 bases from J, with 5 bases between. This CDR3 is built from 15 residues. CDR1 is MNHNY, CDR2 SVGAGI, per germline (reference sequence). The CDR3 loop is CASSYRGSGANVLTF. The CDR3 DNA follows: TGTGCCAGCAGTTACAGGGGCTCTGGGGCCAACGTCCTGACTTTC.

By share, this clonotype ranks as medium-sized. The library was prepared for alpha chains; this beta chain is a stray read, so its frequency means little. The CDR3 DNA reads as TGTGCCAGCAGTGAAGCAGGGGGCTGGGGCTACACCTTC. This gives the protein CASSEAGGWGYTF. V gene TRBV6-1 combines with J gene TRBJ1-2, with TRBD1 matching over 7 bases. There are 13 residues in the CDR3. Trimming removed 0 bases from V and 8 bases from J; junction bases left unmatched: 3. In germline, CDR1 is MNHNS, CDR2 SASEGT.

This clonotype was observed at least ten times. Since it is a stray read in a library aimed at alpha chains, this beta chain has a size that is not meaningful. The chain recombines TRBV7-8 with TRBJ2-3; D could derive from TRBD1 or TRBD2 (5 bases each). The V gene lost 11 bases and the J gene lost 0 bases, with 15 bases spanning the gap. CDR1 and CDR2 from the germline V gene are SGHVS and FQNEAQ. The length of the CDR3 is 14 residues. DNA of the CDR3: TGTGCCCTGACCCGGGGACCAAGCACAGATACGCAGTATTTT. Its protein is CALTRGPSTDTQYF.

This clonotype was seen many times. The library was built for alpha chains, so this beta chain is an off-target read and its size means little. This chain links TRBV7-3 with TRBJ2-1; possible D gene TRBD1, 5 bases. CDR1 is SGHTA and CDR2 is FQGTGA in the germline V gene. The length of the CDR3 is 15 residues. The V end was cut by 5 bases, the J end by 0 bases, with 11 bases between. The CDR3 loop is CASSPTASSYNEQFF. The CDR3 coding sequence is TGTGCCAGCAGCCCGACAGCGAGCTCCTACAATGAGCAGTTCTTC.

This clonotype was found many times. This beta chain is off target for a library built for alpha chains, so its abundance means little. The chain is built from TRBV5-6 and TRBJ2-7; possible D gene TRBD1, 6 bases. The CDR3 has 14 residues. Per the germline V gene, CDR1 is SGHDT and CDR2 is YYEEEE. Between the trimmed V and J ends, which lost 4 bases and 0 bases, there was a span of 11 bases. The DNA for the CDR3 is TGTGCCAGCAGCGCGAACAGGGACTCCTACGAGCAGTACTTC. Translation gives CASSANRDSYEQYF. Based on the CDR3 plus reference TRBV5-6 and TRBJ2-7, the full variable domain is DAGVTQSPTHLIKTRGQQVTLRCSPKSGHDTVSWYQQALGQGPQFIFQYYEEEERQRGNFPDRFSGHQFPNYSSELNVNALLLGDSALYLCASSANRDSYEQYFGPGTRLTVT.

Judged by abundance, this clonotype is medium-sized. This beta chain appears as a stray read in a library generated for alpha chains; its size is not informative. V usage is TRBV7-9 and J usage is TRBJ2-7; no reliable D call. The CDR3 extends over 12 amino acids. V lost 3 bases and J lost 2, with 5 bases in between. In germline, CDR1 is SEHNR, CDR2 FQNEAQ (reference sequence). CDR3 DNA sequence: TGTGCCAGCAGCTTTCAAACCTACGAGCAGTACTTC. This encodes CASSFQTYEQYF. The whole variable domain, remainder taken from reference TRBV7-9 and TRBJ2-7, is DTGVSQNPRHKITKRGQNVTFRCDPISEHNRLYWYRQTLGQGPEFLTYFQNEAQLEKSRLLSDRFSAERPKGSFSTLEIQRTEQGDSAMYLCASSFQTYEQYFGPGTRLTVT.

This clonotype is medium-sized (0.01 to 0.1%). The size of this beta chain means little, since it is a stray read in a library made for alpha chains. The V and J genes are TRBV5-4 and TRBJ2-1, with D possibly matching TRBD1 (5 bases). From germline, CDR1 is SGHNT and CDR2 YYREEE (reference sequence). Between the trimmed V and J ends, which lost 4 bases and 8 bases, there was a span of 16 bases. The CDR3 has 14 amino acids. CDR3 nucleotide sequence: TGTGCCAGCAGCCGTACTCAGGGATATGATGAGCAGTTCTTC. This codes for CASSRTQGYDEQFF.

This clonotype has a count of ten or more. With the library built for alpha chains, this beta chain is off target and its frequency is not meaningful. This chain connects TRBV7-8 to TRBJ2-3; a possible D gene is TRBD1 (6 bases). Between the trimmed V and J ends, which lost 5 bases and 0 bases, there was a span of 9 bases. The V gene's germline CDR1 is SGHVS and CDR2 FQNEAQ. The CDR3 has 14 amino acids. CDR3 in amino acids: CASSRQASTDTQYF. In nucleotides, the CDR3 is TGTGCCAGCAGCCGACAGGCTAGCACAGATACGCAGTATTTT.

This clonotype is classed as medium-sized. In a library made to pick up alpha chains, this beta chain is a stray read with a size that means little. V is TRBV11-3 and J is TRBJ2-1; 7 nucleotides agree with TRBD2. J lost 6 bases, V lost 3 bases, and 5 bases had no gene match. The CDR3 is 14 residues long. Germline assignment: CDR1 SGHNT and CDR2 YENEEA. In nucleotides, the CDR3 is TGTGCCAGCAGCTTGGGCGGGAGAGGCAATGAGCAGTTCTTC. Translation gives CASSLGGRGNEQFF.

As regards this clonotype: The library was prepared for alpha chains; this beta chain is a stray read, so its frequency means little. The chain carries TRBV20-1 and TRBJ1-5; possibly TRBD1 for D (5 bases). This CDR3 has 14 amino acids. Per germline, CDR1 DFQATT and CDR2 SNEGSKA (reference sequence). V lost 1 base and J lost 5, with 12 bases in between. The DNA of the CDR3 is TGCAGTGCTAGAGTCCCAGGGACTCATCAGCCCCAGCATTTT. It codes for CSARVPGTHQPQHF.

This clonotype was seen at least ten times. This beta chain slipped into a library made for alpha chains as a stray read, so its size is not meaningful. The chain has TRBV19 and TRBJ2-7, with 11 bases that match TRBD2. V trimming: 9 bases; J trimming: 0 bases; junction bases outside the gene matches: 4. The CDR3 covers 14 residues. Germline lookup yields CDR1 LNHDA and CDR2 SQIVND (reference sequence). CDR3: CASKLAGDSYEQYF. CDR3 in DNA: TGTGCCAGCAAACTAGCGGGGGACTCCTACGAGCAGTACTTC.

In this sample, this clonotype turned up many times. The library was built for alpha chains, so this beta chain is an off-target read and its size means little. This chain uses TRBV5-5 with TRBJ2-2, with 7 bases identical to TRBD1. Germline CDR1 reads SGHKS; CDR2 reads YYEKEE (reference sequence). The trim removed 0 bases at V and 7 bases at J, leaving 3 bases unmatched. The CDR3 has 14 amino acids. CDR3 sequence (DNA): TGTGCCAGCAGCTTGGAGACAGGGTTCGGGGAGCTGTTTTTT. It translates to CASSLETGFGELFF.

This clonotype rates as medium-sized. This beta chain represents an off-target read in a library built for alpha chains; its size is of limited meaning. J is TRBJ2-1 and V is TRBV5-5; 7 bases are a match to TRBD1. There are 15 residues in the CDR3. Germline V gene data show CDR1 as SGHKS and CDR2 as YYEKEE (reference sequence). The ends lost 4 bases at V and 6 bases at J; junction bases unmatched: 10. As DNA, the CDR3 is TGTGCCAGCAGCACGTCTGGGACAGCTCTCAATGAGCAGTTCTTC. Its translation: CASSTSGTALNEQFF.

This clonotype was counted many times. Being off target in a library aimed at alpha chains, this beta chain has a size of little meaning. The chain combines TRBV5-1 with TRBJ1-1; D unclear. V was clipped by 1 base and J by 6 bases, with 16 bases between them. The germline gives CDR1 SGHRS, CDR2 YFSETQ. The CDR3 totals 15 residues. For the CDR3, the DNA is TGCGCCAGCAGCTTGAGGACGGCGGTCAATTCTGAAGCTTTCTTT. This codes for CASSLRTAVNSEAFF.

This clonotype was seen at least ten times. Found in a library prepared for alpha chains, this beta chain is an off-target read, and its abundance has little meaning. This chain connects TRBV11-2 to TRBJ2-7; 11 bases are shared with TRBD2. The CDR3 spans 15 residues. Germline CDR1 reads SGHAT; CDR2 reads FQNNGV. J was trimmed by 3 bases and V by 2 bases; bases with no gene match: 3. In nucleotides, the CDR3 is TGTGCCAGCAGCTTAACCGGGACTAGCGGCTACGAGCAGTACTTC. As protein: CASSLTGTSGYEQYF.

This clonotype was recorded at least ten times. This beta chain is a stray sequence in a library constructed for alpha chains; its clone size is not meaningful. This chain joins TRBV29-1 and TRBJ1-5; the D is unclear. V dropped 3 bases and J dropped 6 bases, with 6 bases sitting between them. The CDR3 extends over 11 amino acids. Germline-derived CDR1 and CDR2 are SQVTM and ANQGSEA. The CDR3, as DNA: TGCAGCGTTGATCGATTTCAGCCCCAGCATTTT. Amino acids: CSVDRFQPQHF.

By share, this clonotype ranks as medium-sized. In a library made to pick up alpha chains, this beta chain is a stray read with a size that means little. J is TRBJ1-3 and V is TRBV6-5; D uncertain. Per the germline V gene, CDR1 is MNHEY and CDR2 is SVGAGI. The CDR3 extends over 13 amino acids. Trimming left V 6 bases short and J 0 bases short, with 6 bases between. Here the CDR3 reads CASRRSSGNTIYF. The DNA for the CDR3 is TGTGCCAGCAGGCGCTCCTCTGGAAACACCATATATTTT.

This clonotype was counted a few times. Little can be read into the size of this beta chain, an off-target read in a library designed for alpha chains. The genes are TRBV28 and TRBJ2-3; 10 bases align to TRBD2. The CDR3 consists of 16 residues. Germline values: CDR1 MDHEN, CDR2 SYDVKM. Trimming removed 6 bases from V and 0 bases from J; junction bases left unmatched: 6. CDR3 protein: CASSFTTSGSTDTQYF. The CDR3, as DNA: TGTGCCAGCAGCTTCACGACTAGCGGGAGCACAGATACGCAGTATTTT.

This clonotype was counted ten times or more. This beta chain was picked up by a library intended for alpha chains and is off target, so its count carries little meaning. The chain has TRBV12-3 or TRBV12-4 and TRBJ1-1; D is perhaps TRBD1 (6 bases). V shed 6 bases and J shed 4 bases, with 21 bases lying between them. This CDR3 region has 16 residues. The CDR3 is CASSSPTGRASTEAFF. In DNA form, the CDR3 reads TGTGCCAGCAGCTCTCCCACAGGGCGGGCGTCCACTGAAGCTTTCTTT.

This clonotype is judged medium-sized. This beta chain is an off-target read within a library intended for alpha chains, so its frequency means little. The chain couples TRBV6-5 to TRBJ1-2; no reliable D call. From germline, CDR1 is MNHEY and CDR2 SVGAGI. Trimming removed 2 bases at V and 2 bases at J, with 3 bases between. CDR3 length: 12 residues. The chain's CDR3 is CASSYGNYGYTF. The DNA for the CDR3 is TGTGCCAGCAGTTACGGGAACTATGGCTACACCTTC.

Within the sample, this clonotype is medium-sized. This beta chain is a stray sequence in a library constructed for alpha chains; its clone size is not meaningful. The chain has TRBV21-1 and TRBJ2-5; TRBD2 is the table's D call, not checked against the DNA. TRBV21-1 is a pseudogene locus. The length of the CDR3 is 22 residues. Written as DNA, the CDR3 is TGTGCCAGCAGCAACGGGGGGAGGAGTCTCCGCGCTAAGTCAGACCCACAAGAGACCCAGTACTTC. Its translation is CASSNGGRSLRAKSDPQETQYF.

This clonotype appeared many times. This beta chain turned up in a library designed for alpha chains; as an off-target read, its abundance says little. V gene TRBV6-5 combines with J gene TRBJ1-1, with a weak D call TRBD1 (5 bases). The germline V gene encodes CDR1 MNHEY and CDR2 SVGAGI. The V end lost 7 bases, the J end lost 6 bases, and 21 bases lay between the germline ends. The CDR3 is 15 amino acids. DNA for the CDR3: TGTGCCAGCACCACCCGGGGAGGGGCGAGGGCTGAAGCTTTCTTT. Its translation is CASTTRGGARAEAFF.

Ten or more counts support this clonotype. This beta chain is an off-target read within a library intended for alpha chains, so its frequency means little. The chain combines TRBV15 with TRBJ2-5, with D tentatively TRBD1 or TRBD2 (5 bases each). This CDR3 has 14 residues. Trimming took 3 bases from V and 2 from J, leaving 10 bases between them. Germline loops: CDR1 LNHNV, CDR2 YYDKDF (reference sequence). The CDR3 is CATSSRDGQETQYF. The CDR3 coding sequence is TGTGCCACCAGCAGCCGGGACGGACAAGAGACCCAGTACTTC.

In this sample, this clonotype is medium-sized. For a library built for alpha chains, this beta chain is a stray read; little rests on its size. The V gene is TRBV6-1, the J gene TRBJ2-7; the match to TRBD1 covers 9 bases. Germline CDR1 reads MNHNS; CDR2 reads SASEGT. With V trimmed by 2 bases and J by 3 bases, 5 bases remained unmatched. The CDR3 is made up of 15 amino acids. CDR3 DNA: TGTGCCAGCAGTGAAAGTGGGACAGGGATCTACGAGCAGTACTTC. Its protein is CASSESGTGIYEQYF.

Sample share makes this clonotype medium-sized (0.01 to 0.1%). Since the library was made to target alpha chains, this beta chain is a stray read and its abundance is not meaningful. The V and J genes are TRBV12-3 or TRBV12-4 and TRBJ2-1; D may be TRBD2 (6 bases). There are 13 residues in the CDR3. Trimming left V 4 bases short and J 9 bases short, with 13 bases between. The CDR3 region is CASSSFGGGEQFF. The DNA of the CDR3 is TGTGCCAGCAGTTCATTCGGGGGAGGTGAGCAGTTCTTC.

This clonotype has a count of ten or more. This beta chain was picked up by a library intended for alpha chains and is off target, so its count carries little meaning. The chain carries TRBV20-1 and TRBJ1-5; D remains ambiguous. The CDR3 runs to 16 residues. With 2 bases removed from V and 0 bases from J, the gap between germline ends came to 14 bases. In germline, CDR1 is DFQATT, CDR2 SNEGSKA (reference sequence). The chain's CDR3 is CSARSRSTYSNQPQHF. CDR3 bases: TGCAGTGCTAGATCGCGCAGTACCTATAGCAATCAGCCCCAGCATTTT.

The sample holds many counts of this clonotype. The library was built for alpha chains, so this beta chain is an off-target read and its size means little. CDR3 DNA: TGCAGTGCTCCCATGTCGGGGCAAGGCATTCAGTACTTC. It codes for CSAPMSGQGIQYF. The chain joins TRBV20-1 to TRBJ2-4; TRBD1 or TRBD2 may be the D gene (5 bases each). This CDR3 contains 13 residues. Germline V lookup: CDR1 DFQATT, CDR2 SNEGSKA (reference sequence). The V gene lost 5 bases and the J gene lost 9 bases, with 17 bases spanning the gap.

This clonotype has a count of ten or more. The size of this beta chain means little, since it is a stray read in a library made for alpha chains. The J gene is TRBJ1-1, the V gene TRBV9; 10 nucleotides match TRBD1. The CDR3 spans 13 residues. Germline V gene lookup returns CDR1 SGDLS and CDR2 YYNGEE. The V and J ends lost 2 bases and 5 bases, in that order; junction bases with no gene match: 0. The CDR3 DNA reads TGTGCCAGCAGCGTGGGACAGGGGACTGAAGCTTTCTTT. Its translation is CASSVGQGTEAFF.

By sample share, this clonotype is hyperexpanded. For a library built for alpha chains, this beta chain is a stray read; little rests on its size. CDR3 nucleotides: TGTGCCAGCACTATACTAAGTAGCTCCTACAATGAGCAGTTCTTC. It encodes CASTILSSSYNEQFF. This chain connects TRBV28 to TRBJ2-1; D remains ambiguous. Germline V lookup: CDR1 MDHEN, CDR2 SYDVKM. Deletions cut 7 bases from V and 0 bases from J, with 13 bases between. The CDR3 length is 15 residues.